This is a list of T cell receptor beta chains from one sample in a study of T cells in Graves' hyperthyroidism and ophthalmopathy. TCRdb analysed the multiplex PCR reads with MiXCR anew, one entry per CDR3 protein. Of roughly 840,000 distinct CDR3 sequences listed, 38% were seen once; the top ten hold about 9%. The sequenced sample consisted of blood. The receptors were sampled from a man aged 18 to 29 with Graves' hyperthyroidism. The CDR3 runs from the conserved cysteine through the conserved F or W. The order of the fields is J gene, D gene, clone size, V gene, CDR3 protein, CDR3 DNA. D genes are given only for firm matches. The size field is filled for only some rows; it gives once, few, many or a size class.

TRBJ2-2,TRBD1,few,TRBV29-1,CSVTDLGQKYDTGELFF,TGCAGCGTTACTGACTTGGGACAGAAGTATGACACCGGGGAGCTGTTTTTT
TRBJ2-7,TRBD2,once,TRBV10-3,CAISVLAGPYEQYF,TGTGCCATCAGTGTACTAGCGGGGCCCTACGAGCAGTACTTC
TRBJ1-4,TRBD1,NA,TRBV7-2,CASSVYQGAPNEKLFF,TGTGCCAGCAGCGTCTACCAGGGGGCTCCTAATGAAAAACTGTTTTTT
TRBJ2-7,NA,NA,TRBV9,CASTPRSSYEQYF,TGTGCCAGCACCCCCAGGAGCTCCTACGAGCAGTACTTC
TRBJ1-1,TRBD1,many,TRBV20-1,CSASEAGGNTEAFF,TGCAGTGCTAGCGAGGCAGGGGGGAACACTGAAGCTTTCTTT
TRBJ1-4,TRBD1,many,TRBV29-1,CSVGPTGPNEKLFF,TGCAGCGTTGGGCCGACAGGGCCTAATGAAAAACTGTTTTTT
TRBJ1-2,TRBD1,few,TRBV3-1,CASSPAGTGFGYTF,TGTGCCAGCAGCCCTGCCGGGACAGGATTTGGCTACACCTTC
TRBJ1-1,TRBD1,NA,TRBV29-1,CGVEGQGGTEAFF,TGCGGCGTTGAGGGACAGGGAGGCACTGAAGCTTTCTTT
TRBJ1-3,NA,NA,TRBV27,CASSLSAYSGNTIYF,TGTGCCAGCAGTTTATCGGCTTACTCTGGAAACACCATATATTTT
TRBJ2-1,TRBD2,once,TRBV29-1,CSVGAGGGAEQFF,TGCAGCGTTGGAGCGGGGGGTGGGGCTGAGCAGTTCTTC
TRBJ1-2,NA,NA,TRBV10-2,CASSESFTGPPGYGYTF,TGCGCCAGCAGTGAGTCGTTTACGGGACCCCCCGGATACGGCTACACCTTC
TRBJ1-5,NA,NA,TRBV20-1,CSALAEGHPNQPQHF,TGCAGTGCTTTAGCTGAAGGACACCCCAATCAGCCCCAGCATTTT
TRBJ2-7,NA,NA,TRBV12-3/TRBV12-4,CASSFQGLPYEQYF,TGTGCCAGCAGTTTCCAGGGTCTCCCCTACGAGCAGTACTTC
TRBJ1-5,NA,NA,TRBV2,CASSEGGSYNQPQHF,TGTGCCAGCAGTGAAGGGGGCAGCTACAATCAGCCCCAGCATTTT
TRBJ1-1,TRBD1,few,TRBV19,CASSIGPGQGANTEAFF,TGTGCCAGTAGTATAGGTCCGGGACAGGGTGCGAACACTGAAGCTTTCTTT
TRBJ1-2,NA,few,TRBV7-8,CASSLDGRADGYTF,TGTGCCAGCAGCTTAGATGGTAGGGCCGACGGCTACACCTTC
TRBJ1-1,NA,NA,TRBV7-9,CASSSAWGRNTEAFF,TGTGCCAGCAGCAGTGCCTGGGGGAGGAACACTGAAGCTTTCTTT